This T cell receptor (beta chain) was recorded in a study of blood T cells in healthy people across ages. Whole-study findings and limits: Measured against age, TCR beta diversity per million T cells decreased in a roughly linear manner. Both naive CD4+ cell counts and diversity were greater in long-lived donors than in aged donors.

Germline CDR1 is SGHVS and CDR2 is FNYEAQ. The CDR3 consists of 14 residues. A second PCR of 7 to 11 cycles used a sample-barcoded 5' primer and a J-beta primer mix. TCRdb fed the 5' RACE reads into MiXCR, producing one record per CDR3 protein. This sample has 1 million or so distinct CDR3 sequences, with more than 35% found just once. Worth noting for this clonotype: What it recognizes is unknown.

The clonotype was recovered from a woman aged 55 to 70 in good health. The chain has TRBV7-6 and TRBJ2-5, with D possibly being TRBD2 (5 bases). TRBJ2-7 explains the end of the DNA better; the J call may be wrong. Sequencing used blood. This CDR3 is CASSLGLGSAEQYF. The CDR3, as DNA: TGTGCCAGCAGCTTAGGCCTGGGGAGCGCCGAGCAGTACTTC.